The present entry profiles one T cell receptor beta chain with its context. Antigen unknown. This record belongs to a study of CXCR3-negative and CXCR3-positive naive CD8 T cells. Study conclusions and caveats: For CXCR3-positive naive cells, TRB CDR3s were more hydrophobic than those of CXCR3-negative naive cells. Memory CD8+ cells had much lower diversity, and both naive subsets had comparably high diversity.

Naive CD8+ T cells displayed a CD45RO-CCR7+CD27+CD95- phenotype. Per germline, CDR1 SQVTM and CDR2 ANQGSEA. This CDR3 comprises 12 residues. TRB cDNA libraries were made by UMI-labeled 5' RACE. Reanalyzing the 5' RACE reads, TCRdb keeps one entry per CDR3 protein, without DNA. This table holds roughly 120,000 distinct CDR3 sequences. This clonotype was obtained from a human donor in good health. Some clones in this sample may be carry-over from other donors' samples. V usage is TRBV29-1 and J usage is TRBJ1-1; the D call from TCRdb, TRBD1, cannot be confirmed without DNA. The source material was naive CXCR3+ CD8+ T cells from blood. The subset denotes: CD45RO-CCR7+CD27+CD95- naive CD8+ T cells expressing CXCR3 (TNR3+). The CDR3 here is CSAGQPSSIAFF.